This T cell receptor beta chain was obtained from a study of blood T cell repertoires in COVID-19. CDR3 size: 14 residues. In germline, CDR1 is MNHNS, CDR2 SASEGT. The V and J ends lost 1 base and 8 bases respectively, with 14 bases between them. Donors in Cohort 3 counted as recovered after two negative PCRs, clearance, or symptom resolution. Sequencing used immunoSEQ multiplex PCR; TCRdb keeps in-frame clones, though not all of them. The sample has roughly 180,000 clones, 85% to 90% seen once. Sample: PBMCs or T cells enriched from blood (not recorded which). The origin of this receptor is a man in his forties who had recovered from COVID-19. The chain has TRBV6-1 and TRBJ1-2; D may be TRBD1 (6 bases). CDR3 protein: CASSEGGGIEGYTF. CDR3 DNA sequence: TGTGCCAGCAGTGAAGGGGGGGGCATAGAGGGCTACACCTTC.